The 8 T cell receptor beta chains below all came from one sample that was sequenced in a study of blood T cell repertoires in COVID-19. TCRdb's table, derived via immunoSEQ multiplex PCR, lists solely in-frame clones and lacks some. This table holds about 240,000 clones, around four fifths found once. Sequenced input: peripheral blood. These receptors all stem from a woman at least 80 years old with COVID-19, enrolled during active disease.

This clone has just one count. The V gene is TRBV4-1, the J gene TRBJ2-1; the match to TRBD1 covers 9 bases. The CDR3 loop spans 16 amino acids. J was trimmed by 12 bases and V by 0 bases; bases with no gene match: 12. Germline assignment: CDR1 MGHRA and CDR2 YSYEKL. The CDR3: CASSQEAGQGLFGQFF. In nucleotides, the CDR3 is TGCGCCAGCAGCCAAGAGGCGGGACAGGGCCTATTCGGGCAGTTCTTC.

This clone was seen a few times. The genes are TRBV7-2 and TRBJ1-5; no firm D call. The V end was cut by 5 bases, the J end by 7 bases, with 12 bases between. The CDR3 runs to 13 residues. Germline V gene sequence: CDR1 SGHTA, CDR2 FQGNSA. The CDR3 nucleotides are TGTGCCAGCAGCACAAGTCCGGGGCAGCCCCAGCATTTT. It translates to CASSTSPGQPQHF.

The gene calls are TRBV5-6 and TRBJ2-6, with D maybe TRBD1 (6 bases). The CDR3 is 17 amino acids. Germline values: CDR1 SGHDT, CDR2 YYEEEE. V was cut by 2 bases and J by 1 base, with 13 bases left in between. CDR3 sequence: CASSLGGLASGANVLTF. The CDR3 DNA is TGTGCCAGCAGCTTAGGGGGTCTAGCATCTGGGGCCAACGTCCTGACTTTC.

CDR3 region: CASTRSGGRNEQFF. DNA of the CDR3: TGTGCCAGCACCCGTAGCGGGGGGAGGAATGAGCAGTTCTTC. The rearrangement joins TRBV11-2 to TRBJ2-1; 10 bases agree with TRBD2. Germline V gene sequence: CDR1 SGHAT, CDR2 FQNNGV. The trim removed 7 bases at V and 7 bases at J, leaving 7 bases unmatched. This CDR3 region has 14 residues.

J is TRBJ1-5 and V is TRBV27; no firm D call. Germline V gene lookup returns CDR1 MNHEY and CDR2 SMNVEV (reference sequence). V was pared by 3 bases and J by 3 bases, with 3 bases between. This CDR3 region has 12 residues. This CDR3 reads CASSFHNQPQHF. CDR3 sequence (DNA): TGTGCCAGCAGTTTCCACAATCAGCCCCAGCATTTT.

The chain employs TRBV28 and TRBJ2-7; D may be TRBD2 (6 bases). Germline V gene lookup returns CDR1 MDHEN and CDR2 SYDVKM. The CDR3 has 14 amino acids. V gave up 4 bases and J gave up 6 bases, with 16 bases separating them. DNA of the CDR3: TGTGCCAGCAGTTCCCGCAGGAGGGCTGGCGAGCAGTACTTC. It is translated as CASSSRRRAGEQYF.

V gene TRBV7-9 combines with J gene TRBJ1-1; 7 bases align to TRBD1. Germline loops: CDR1 SEHNR, CDR2 FQNEAQ (reference sequence). Trimming removed 4 bases from V and 5 bases from J; junction bases left unmatched: 7. The CDR3 length is 14 residues. The CDR3 region is CASSYTGAGTEAFF. The CDR3 DNA sequence: TGTGCCAGCAGCTACACAGGGGCCGGGACTGAAGCTTTCTTT.

The chain is built from TRBV18 and TRBJ1-3; no reliable D call. Trimming left V 3 bases short and J 0 bases short, with 15 bases between. This CDR3 has 17 amino acids. CDR1 is KGHSH, CDR2 LQKENI, per germline. Here the CDR3 reads CASSPRGRDPSGNTIYF. The CDR3 DNA reads as TGTGCCAGCTCACCGCGCGGGCGGGATCCCTCTGGAAACACCATATATTTT. The variable domain in full, with the rest retrieved from reference TRBV18 and TRBJ1-3, is NAGVMQNPRHLVRRRGQEARLRCSPMKGHSHVYWYRQLPEEGLKFMVYLQKENIIDESGMPKERFSAEFPKEGPSILRIQQVVRGDSAAYFCASSPRGRDPSGNTIYFGEGSWLTVV.